What follows are 32 T cell receptor beta chains derived from one specimen sequenced in a study of cytomegalovirus exposure and HLA in healthy donors. The PCR made use of 60 Vbeta and 13 Jbeta primers. Libraries were prepared by immunoSEQ multiplex PCR; TCRdb keeps only in-frame clonotypes and omits some of them. Of about 200,000 clones detected, roughly 77% appear once; the ten largest clones hold nearly 0.4%. The specimen was PBMCs. The receptors derive from a male donor in good health and CMV-seropositive.

The gene calls are TRBV4-2 and TRBJ2-7; possibly TRBD2 for D (7 bases). The CDR3 spans 16 residues. Trimming stripped 3 bases from V and 4 bases from J, with 19 bases between. Germline CDR1 and CDR2: LGHNA and YNFKEQ. The CDR3 here is CASSHPKGGTGYEQYF. The CDR3 DNA follows: TGTGCCAGCAGCCACCCTAAGGGGGGGACGGGTTACGAGCAGTACTTC.

The chain carries TRBV29-1 and TRBJ2-5; 12 nucleotides line up with TRBD2. V lost 6 bases to trimming and J lost 4 bases; unmatched junction nucleotides: 15. Germline lookup yields CDR1 SQVTM and CDR2 ANQGSEA. The CDR3 has 17 amino acids. As DNA, the CDR3 is TGCAGCGTCCAGGGGATGACTAGCGGGAGAGGGGGAGAGACCCAGTACTTC. Translating it yields CSVQGMTSGRGGETQYF.

This clone was detected once. This chain joins TRBV27 and TRBJ2-2; 15 bases match TRBD2. CDR3 size: 16 residues. Unmatched junction bases numbered 5, after V lost 4 bases and J lost 8 bases. In germline, CDR1 is MNHEY, CDR2 SMNVEV (reference sequence). CDR3 region: CASSYSGTSGRGELFF. In DNA, the CDR3 is TGTGCCAGCAGTTATTCCGGGACTAGCGGGAGGGGGGAGCTGTTTTTT.

The chain has TRBV9 and TRBJ2-3; 7 bases fit TRBD1. Germline values: CDR1 SGDLS, CDR2 YYNGEE. This CDR3 spans 14 amino acids. J gave up 3 bases and V 0 bases, and 1 base lay outside the gene matches. The CDR3 nucleotides read TGTGCCAGCAGCGTAGGCAGGGGGACAGATACGCAGTATTTT. Protein sequence: CASSVGRGTDTQYF.

This clone was detected a few times. This rearrangement joins TRBV19 to TRBJ2-1; D perhaps matches TRBD2 (6 bases). Trimming pared 4 bases from V and 4 bases from J, leaving 14 bases between. Germline V lookup: CDR1 LNHDA, CDR2 SQIVND (reference sequence). The CDR3 is 15 amino acids. CDR3 in DNA: TGTGCCAGTAGTAATGCTCCGGCGGGATACAATGAGCAGTTCTTC. Amino acids: CASSNAPAGYNEQFF. Variable domain in full (rest from reference TRBV19 and TRBJ2-1): DGGITQSPKYLFRKEGQNVTLSCEQNLNHDAMYWYRQDPGQGLRLIYYSQIVNDFQKGDIAEGYSVSREKKESFPLTVTSAQKNPTAFYLCASSNAPAGYNEQFFGPGTRLTVL.

This chain connects TRBV10-3 to TRBJ1-1; D unclear. V was clipped by 4 bases and J by 2 bases, with 11 bases between them. Germline assignment: CDR1 ENHRY and CDR2 SYGVKD. This CDR3 has 14 amino acids. CDR3 nucleotides: TGTGCCATCAGTGTTGACCGGGGAAACACTGAAGCTTTCTTT. Protein: CAISVDRGNTEAFF.

The chain joins TRBV5-4 to TRBJ1-2; 10 positions agree with TRBD1. J was trimmed by 8 bases and V by 3 bases; bases with no gene match: 13. The germline V gene has CDR1 SGHNT and CDR2 YYREEE (reference sequence). CDR3 length: 16 residues. The DNA for the CDR3 is TGTGCCAGCAGCTCCCCACAGACAGGGGGCGCGCGGGGCTACACCTTC. Translating gives CASSSPQTGGARGYTF.

This chain links TRBV9 with TRBJ2-5; 8 bases are a match to TRBD1. The end of the DNA fits TRBJ2-7 better, so the J call may be wrong. The CDR3 consists of 15 residues. Germline loops: CDR1 SGDLS, CDR2 YYNGEE. The CDR3 region has the DNA TGTGCCAGCAGCGCCCAGACAGGGGATTTCCGCGAGCAGTACTTC. Translated: CASSAQTGDFREQYF.

The rearrangement links TRBV28 to TRBJ2-1, with 11 bases aligning to TRBD2. The germline gives CDR1 MDHEN, CDR2 SYDVKM. The CDR3 has 16 amino acids. Trimming at V came to 8 bases and at J to 3 bases, leaving 9 bases not matched to a gene. CDR3 sequence (DNA): TGTGCCAGCTCGAATAGCGGGGGGGAAAACTACAATGAGCAGTTCTTC. It is translated as CASSNSGGENYNEQFF.

J is TRBJ2-5 and V is TRBV5-1; 9 bases agree with TRBD2. The ends lost 0 bases at V and 1 base at J; junction bases unmatched: 7. Per germline, CDR1 SGHRS and CDR2 YFSETQ. CDR3 length: 17 residues. In DNA, the CDR3 is TGCGCCAGCAGCTTGGGGGGGCTAGCGGGGACCCAAGAGACCCAGTACTTC. Translated: CASSLGGLAGTQETQYF. Full variable domain (outside the CDR3, taken from reference TRBV5-1 and TRBJ2-5): KAGVTQTPRYLIKTRGQQVTLSCSPISGHRSVSWYQQTPGQGLQFLFEYFSETQRNKGNFPGRFSGRQFSNSRSEMNVSTLELGDSALYLCASSLGGLAGTQETQYFGPGTRLLVL.

This chain connects TRBV9 to TRBJ2-3, with 7 bases aligning to TRBD2. This CDR3 is 16 amino acids long. Germline-derived CDR1 and CDR2 are SGDLS and YYNGEE. V trimming: 0 bases; J trimming: 0 bases; junction bases outside the gene matches: 4. The CDR3 region is CASSVGGGRSTDTQYF. The CDR3 nucleotides read TGTGCCAGCAGCGTAGGGGGCGGGAGAAGCACAGATACGCAGTATTTT. The full variable domain, completed using reference TRBV9 and TRBJ2-3, is DSGVTQTPKHLITATGQRVTLRCSPRSGDLSVYWYQQSLDQGLQFLIQYYNGEERAKGNILERFSAQQFPDLHSELNLSSLELGDSALYFCASSVGGGRSTDTQYFGPGTRLTVL.

This chain connects TRBV5-8 to TRBJ2-7, with D possibly being TRBD1 (5 bases). V was clipped by 5 bases and J by 1 base, with 16 bases between them. CDR3 length: 15 amino acids. Germline V CDR1 and CDR2: SGHTS, YDEGEE. CDR3 region: CASRTRTRSSYEQYF. For the CDR3, the DNA is TGTGCCAGCAGAACGCGGACAAGATCGTCCTACGAGCAGTACTTC.

This clone appeared once. This chain connects TRBV7-2 to TRBJ2-5, with TRBD1 matching 8 bases. The J call may be in error: the DNA end matches TRBJ2-7 better. Germline V gene lookup returns CDR1 SGHTA and CDR2 FQGNSA. This CDR3 region has 15 residues. In nucleotides, the CDR3 is TGTGCCAGCAGCCAACAGGGACAGGTGCCCTACGAGCAGTACTTC. Its protein product is CASSQQGQVPYEQYF.

The rearrangement joins TRBV10-3 to TRBJ2-7, with a tentative D call TRBD1 (5 bases). Trimming cost V 11 bases and J 2 bases, with 13 bases left between them. Per the germline V gene, CDR1 is ENHRY and CDR2 is SYGVKD. CDR3 length: 12 amino acids. As DNA, the CDR3 is TGTGCCGCGCCCAGGGTTGCCTACGAGCAGTACTTC. As protein: CAAPRVAYEQYF.

The chain uses TRBV6-5 and TRBJ1-4; the match to TRBD1 covers 7 bases. V lost 6 bases and J lost 5; bases outside the gene matches: 6. Germline lookup yields CDR1 MNHEY and CDR2 SVGAGI. The CDR3 sequence is 14 residues long. The CDR3 reads CASSPGQINEKLFF. CDR3 DNA: TGTGCCAGCAGCCCGGGACAGATAAATGAAAAACTGTTTTTT.

The chain employs TRBV2 and TRBJ2-5; 8 nucleotides agree with TRBD1. Trimming removed 7 bases from V and 5 bases from J; junction bases left unmatched: 9. The CDR3 is made up of 14 amino acids. Germline V gene data show CDR1 as SNHLY and CDR2 as FYNNEI. CDR3 in DNA: TGTGCCAGCATGAAGACAGGGGTTGGGGAGACCCAGTACTTC. Translation gives CASMKTGVGETQYF.

The chain couples TRBV28 to TRBJ2-1; TRBD1 is a possible D gene (6 bases). The CDR3 is 13 amino acids. Germline V CDR1 and CDR2: MDHEN, SYDVKM. V was trimmed by 5 bases and J by 9 bases, leaving 14 bases between them. The DNA of the CDR3 is TGTGCCAGCAGTGGACCAATAGGGGGTGAGCAGTTCTTC. Translating gives CASSGPIGGEQFF.

The chain uses TRBV5-8 and TRBJ2-1, with 14 nucleotides matching TRBD2. Germline CDR1 SGHTS, CDR2 YDEGEE. The CDR3 covers 15 residues. After removal of 4 bases from V and 7 bases from J, the junction contained 4 bases not matched to a gene. The CDR3 DNA follows: TGTGCCAGCAGCCCCGGGACTAGCGGGAGTAATGAGCAGTTCTTC. Its protein is CASSPGTSGSNEQFF.

The chain has TRBV7-9 and TRBJ2-6; 8 bases are a match to TRBD2. Trimming took 2 bases from V and 1 from J; bases not matched to a gene: 4. The CDR3 is 17 residues long. Germline CDR1 and CDR2: SEHNR and FQNEAQ (reference sequence). For the CDR3, the DNA is TGTGCCAGCAGCTTAAGCGGGGGACCGTCTGGGGCCAACGTCCTGACTTTC. Its translation: CASSLSGGPSGANVLTF.

Regarding this clone: Other DNA sequences in the same sample also yield this CDR3. The chain employs TRBV7-3 and TRBJ2-3; D is perhaps TRBD2 (6 bases). Trimming shortened V by 0 bases and J by 0 bases, and 13 bases separated the two germline ends. The CDR3 has 17 residues. The V gene's germline CDR1 is SGHTA and CDR2 FQGTGA. The DNA for the CDR3 is TGTGCCAGCAGCTTAACATTCTCTGCGGGGAGCACAGATACGCAGTATTTT. Residues: CASSLTFSAGSTDTQYF.

This chain connects TRBV5-1 to TRBJ2-7, with 10 bases that match TRBD1. CDR3 length: 14 residues. Germline lookup yields CDR1 SGHRS and CDR2 YFSETQ. J gave up 3 bases and V 4 bases, and 4 bases lay outside the gene matches. For the CDR3, the DNA is TGCGCCAGCAGCCAGGGACAGGGGTTCTACGAGCAGTACTTC. This codes for CASSQGQGFYEQYF.

This chain links TRBV7-2 with TRBJ1-1, with D possibly being TRBD1 (5 bases). This CDR3 spans 12 amino acids. The germline CDR1 and CDR2 sequences are SGHTA and FQGNSA. The V and J ends lost 5 bases and 11 bases respectively, with 15 bases between them. CDR3 sequence (DNA): TGTGCCAGCAGCCTGCGACAGACGACGGCTTTCTTT. This encodes CASSLRQTTAFF.

This clone was counted a few times. The V call is TRBV25-1, the J call TRBJ2-3, with D uncertain. This CDR3 contains 13 residues. Trimming stripped 7 bases from V and 1 base from J, with 9 bases between. Per the germline V gene, CDR1 is MGHDK and CDR2 is SYGVNS. The CDR3 coding sequence is TGTGCCAGCACCCAAGCCGGCACAGATACGCAGTATTTT. It codes for CASTQAGTDTQYF.

The chain is built from TRBV4-3 and TRBJ1-1, with D maybe TRBD1 (5 bases). Trimming pared 0 bases from V and 6 bases from J, leaving 11 bases between. CDR1 LGHNA and CDR2 YSLEER come from the germline V gene. The CDR3 has 14 amino acids. CDR3 in DNA: TGCGCCAGCAGCCAAGATAGGGGAAAGGCTGAAGCTTTCTTT. It is translated as CASSQDRGKAEAFF.

V is TRBV9 and J is TRBJ2-7, with TRBD2 identical over 7 bases. V lost 2 bases, J lost 5 bases, and 10 bases stayed unmatched. This CDR3 contains 15 residues. Germline CDR1 and CDR2: SGDLS and YYNGEE. The CDR3 is CASSVSGREKNEQYF. The CDR3 DNA reads TGTGCCAGCAGCGTCTCAGGGAGGGAGAAAAACGAGCAGTACTTC.

This clone occurred a few times. V is TRBV4-1 and J is TRBJ1-1; the match to TRBD1 covers 8 bases. V lost 4 bases, J lost 0 bases, and 4 bases stayed unmatched. This CDR3 is 15 amino acids long. Germline loops: CDR1 MGHRA, CDR2 YSYEKL. The CDR3, as DNA: TGCGCCAGCAGCCGGTTACAGGGGGTGAACACTGAAGCTTTCTTT. This encodes CASSRLQGVNTEAFF.

The chain is built from TRBV5-1 and TRBJ1-1; 7 bases match TRBD1. Trimming at V came to 3 bases and at J to 1 base, leaving 6 bases not matched to a gene. The germline V gene has CDR1 SGHRS and CDR2 YFSETQ. CDR3 length: 15 amino acids. As DNA, the CDR3 is TGCGCCAGCAGCTCCGACAGGGTAGGGAACACTGAAGCTTTCTTT. This sequence encodes CASSSDRVGNTEAFF.

The chain links TRBV4-3 to TRBJ2-2, with D hard to call. Looked up from germline, CDR1 is LGHNA and CDR2 is YSLEER. V lost 1 base to trimming and J lost 0 bases, with 6 bases between them. The CDR3 extends over 15 amino acids. Written as DNA, the CDR3 is TGCGCCAGCAGCCAAGCTCTCGCGAACACCGGGGAGCTGTTTTTT. This codes for CASSQALANTGELFF.

This clone was seen a few times. V is TRBV19 and J is TRBJ2-5; 7 bases line up with TRBD1. The CDR3 loop spans 14 amino acids. Germline V gives CDR1 LNHDA, CDR2 SQIVND (reference sequence). V shed 4 bases and J 4 bases; nucleotides not matched to a gene: 6. The DNA of the CDR3 is TGTGCCAGTAGTAGACAGGGTGGGCCAGAGACCCAGTACTTC. It encodes CASSRQGGPETQYF.

The chain recombines TRBV5-1 with TRBJ2-3, with 8 nucleotides matching TRBD2. Losses at the gene ends were 4 bases for V and 6 bases for J; bases not matched to a gene: 10. CDR3 length: 15 amino acids. Germline CDR1 is SGHRS and CDR2 is YFSETQ. CDR3: CASSPPSGGGDTQYF. The CDR3 coding sequence is TGCGCCAGCAGCCCCCCCTCCGGCGGGGGGGATACGCAGTATTTT. Full variable domain (remainder filled in from reference TRBV5-1 and TRBJ2-3): KAGVTQTPRYLIKTRGQQVTLSCSPISGHRSVSWYQQTPGQGLQFLFEYFSETQRNKGNFPGRFSGRQFSNSRSEMNVSTLELGDSALYLCASSPPSGGGDTQYFGPGTRLTVL.

The rearrangement uses TRBV2 and TRBJ2-1, with 14 bases fitting TRBD2. CDR3 length equals 20 residues. Germline V lookup: CDR1 SNHLY, CDR2 FYNNEI. The V gene end was trimmed by 5 bases and the J gene end by 0 bases; junction bases not matched to a gene: 12. The CDR3: CASSTPGLAGGPSSYNEQFF. CDR3 DNA sequence: TGTGCCAGCAGTACTCCCGGACTAGCGGGAGGCCCGAGCTCCTACAATGAGCAGTTCTTC.

The chain employs TRBV5-4 and TRBJ2-1; 7 bases match TRBD1. Germline CDR1 and CDR2: SGHNT and YYREEE (reference sequence). V lost 4 bases to trimming and J lost 6 bases; unmatched junction nucleotides: 16. The length of the CDR3 is 17 residues. DNA for the CDR3: TGTGCCAGCAGCCCAATCGGTAGGGGGCAGAATAGCAATGAGCAGTTCTTC. It translates to CASSPIGRGQNSNEQFF.